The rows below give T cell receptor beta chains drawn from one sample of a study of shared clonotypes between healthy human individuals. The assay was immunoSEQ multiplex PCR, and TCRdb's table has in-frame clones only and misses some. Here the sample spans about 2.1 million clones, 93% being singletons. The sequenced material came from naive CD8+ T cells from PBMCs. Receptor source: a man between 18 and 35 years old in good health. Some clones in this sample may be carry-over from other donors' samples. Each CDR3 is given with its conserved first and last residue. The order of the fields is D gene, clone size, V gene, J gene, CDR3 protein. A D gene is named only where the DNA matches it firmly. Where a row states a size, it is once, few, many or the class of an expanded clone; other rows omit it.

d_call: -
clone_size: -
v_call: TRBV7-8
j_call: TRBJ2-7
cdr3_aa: CASSFPDGTYEQYF

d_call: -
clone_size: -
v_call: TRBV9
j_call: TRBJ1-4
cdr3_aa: CASSVGPTEEKLFF

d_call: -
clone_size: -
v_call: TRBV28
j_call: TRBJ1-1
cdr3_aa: CASSLPRERPTEAFF

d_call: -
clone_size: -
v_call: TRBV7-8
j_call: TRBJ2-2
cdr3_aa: CASSSTGTSNTGELFF

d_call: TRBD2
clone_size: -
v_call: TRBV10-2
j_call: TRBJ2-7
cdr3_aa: CASSDDREGPRYYEQYF

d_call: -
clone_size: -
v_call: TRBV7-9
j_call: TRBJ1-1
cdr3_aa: CASSPRSGGVNTEAFF

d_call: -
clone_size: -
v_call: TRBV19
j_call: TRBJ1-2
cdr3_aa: CASSVPTGRNYGYTF

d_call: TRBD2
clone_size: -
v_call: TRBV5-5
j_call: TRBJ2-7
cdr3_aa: CASSHALAGVYEQYF

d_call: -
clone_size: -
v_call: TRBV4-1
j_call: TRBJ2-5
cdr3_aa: CASSQVWSGQETQYF

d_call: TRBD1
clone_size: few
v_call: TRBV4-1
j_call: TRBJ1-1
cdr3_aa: CASSQRDRGNTEAFF

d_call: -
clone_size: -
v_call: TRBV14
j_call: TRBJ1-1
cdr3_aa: CASSQEVFGGSGNTEAFF

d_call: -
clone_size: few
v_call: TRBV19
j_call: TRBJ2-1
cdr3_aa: CASSPSYNEQFF

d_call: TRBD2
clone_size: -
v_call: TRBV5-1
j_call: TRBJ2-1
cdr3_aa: CASSLVGRAIDEQFF

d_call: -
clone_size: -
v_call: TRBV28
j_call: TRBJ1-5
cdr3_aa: CASRWDPEGGNQPQHF

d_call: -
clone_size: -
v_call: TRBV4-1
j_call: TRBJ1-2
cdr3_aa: CASSHSATNYGYTF

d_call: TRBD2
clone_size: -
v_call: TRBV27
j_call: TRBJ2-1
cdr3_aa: CASRVLAGSSYNEQFF

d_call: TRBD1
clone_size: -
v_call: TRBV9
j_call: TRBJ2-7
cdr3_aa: CASSADRGISYEQYF

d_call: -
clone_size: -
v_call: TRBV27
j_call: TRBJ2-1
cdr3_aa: CASSLFAYNEQFF

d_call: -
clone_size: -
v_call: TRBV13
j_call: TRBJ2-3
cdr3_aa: CASSPGSRTDTQYF

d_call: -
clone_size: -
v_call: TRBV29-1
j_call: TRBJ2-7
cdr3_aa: CSVFGWGGRYEQYF

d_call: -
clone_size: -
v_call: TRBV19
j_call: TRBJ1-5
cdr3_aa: CASSIGPNQPQHF

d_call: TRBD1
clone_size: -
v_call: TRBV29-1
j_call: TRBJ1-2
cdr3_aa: CSVLQGDLLNYGYTF

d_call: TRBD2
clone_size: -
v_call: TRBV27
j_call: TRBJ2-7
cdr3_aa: CASSPRLAGGPVEYF

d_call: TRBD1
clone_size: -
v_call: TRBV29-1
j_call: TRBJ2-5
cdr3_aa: CSVLGQGQSLNF

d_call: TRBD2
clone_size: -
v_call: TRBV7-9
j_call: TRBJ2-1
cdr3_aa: CASSSSSGTPYNEQFF

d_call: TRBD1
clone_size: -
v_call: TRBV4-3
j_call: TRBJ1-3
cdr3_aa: CASSPGQEENTIYF

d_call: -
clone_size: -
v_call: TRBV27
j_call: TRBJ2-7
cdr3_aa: CASSLGSGSLEQYF